A selection of T cell receptor beta chains follows, all from one sample in a study of T cell responses to AZD1222 COVID-19 vaccine. Using immunoSEQ multiplex PCR, the repertoire was profiled, and TCRdb retains in-frame clones only, with some absent. The repertoire holds 110,000 to 150,000 clones, with 90% to 95% as singletons. Material: peripheral blood, obtained after recovery from COVID-19. Receptor source: an adult who had recovered from COVID-19. CDR3s include the opening cysteine and the closing phenylalanine or tryptophan.

J gene | V gene | CDR3 protein
TRBJ2-1 | TRBV12-3/TRBV12-4 | CASNLLHNEQFF
TRBJ1-5 | TRBV6-2/TRBV6-3 | CASSRTGAEDQPQHF
TRBJ1-2 | TRBV7-9 | CASSLETVNYGYTF
TRBJ2-3 | TRBV3-1/TRBV3-2 | CASSQVGGIAQYF
TRBJ2-7 | TRBV29-1 | CSVELVSSYEQYF
TRBJ1-6 | TRBV5-1 | CASSLGPINGPLHF
TRBJ1-5 | TRBV19 | CASSSQGTTTQHF
TRBJ2-1 | TRBV29-1 | CSGQLAGGRNEQFF
TRBJ1-1 | TRBV7-8 | CASSLLGTEAFF
TRBJ2-5 | TRBV19 | CASRQAGETQYF
TRBJ2-5 | TRBV7-6 | CASSLVGLSETQYF
TRBJ2-7 | TRBV7-9 | CASSHLVDYEQYF
TRBJ1-2 | TRBV12-3/TRBV12-4 | CASSLGLRGGYTF
TRBJ1-2 | TRBV9 | CASSVSGGNYYGYTF
TRBJ2-1 | TRBV7-2 | CASSPEGSSGYNEQFF
TRBJ2-7 | TRBV28 | CASSFQTGPNYEQYF
TRBJ2-3 | TRBV15 | CATSRDTYSTQYF
TRBJ2-1 | TRBV10-1 | CASSSRQTRGGDEQFF
TRBJ2-3 | TRBV5-1 | CASSLGGGTDTQYF
TRBJ2-3 | TRBV5-1 | CASSLAGTTLNTQYF
TRBJ2-1 | TRBV5-1 | CASSLSPNEQFF
TRBJ2-1 | TRBV9 | CASSVSGTSPKRSYNEQFF
TRBJ1-1 | TRBV27 | CASSPAGKTTEAFF
TRBJ1-2 | TRBV10-3 | CAISESLMGAPGNYGYTF
TRBJ1-2 | TRBV7-8 | CASSLALGGHYGYTF
TRBJ1-5 | TRBV19 | CATSKANIGPEYSNQPQHF
TRBJ1-2 | TRBV2 | CASTLRERGLINYGYTF
TRBJ2-7 | TRBV28 | CASSSLGQGVGEQYF
TRBJ2-5 | TRBV4-1 | CASSQREGLETQYF
TRBJ2-1 | TRBV29-1 | CSVENSLHYNEQFF
TRBJ2-7 | TRBV6-1 | CASRYLAESSYEQYF
TRBJ1-1 | TRBV3-1/TRBV3-2 | CASSPRSSQVEAFF
TRBJ1-1 | TRBV12-3/TRBV12-4 | CASSLGGGTEAFF
TRBJ2-5 | TRBV2 | CASKRLSRPEGTQYF
TRBJ1-2 | TRBV6-5 | CASSYLAGTTNYGYTF
TRBJ2-2 | TRBV7-6 | CASSSRITGELFF
TRBJ2-7 | TRBV6-5 | CASSPTGSLPYEQYF
TRBJ2-7 | TRBV27 | CASTPLGQDSYEQYF
TRBJ2-3 | TRBV28 | CASSGSTDTQYF
TRBJ2-7 | TRBV30 | CAWSGGLAGTRQYF
TRBJ2-2 | TRBV12-5 | CASGHGVTGELFF
TRBJ1-3 | TRBV2 | CASSEAAATLGNTIYF
TRBJ2-3 | TRBV4-2 | CASSHPGGPSEDTQYF
TRBJ1-3 | TRBV27 | CASSADSNSGNTIYF
TRBJ2-1 | TRBV28 | CASTQIASYNEQFF
TRBJ1-5 | TRBV28 | CASSLSGGHNQPQHF
TRBJ2-7 | TRBV6-5 | CASSRGQGAWEQYF
TRBJ2-1 | TRBV18 | CASSPQQGDPGTNEQFF
TRBJ1-2 | TRBV10-1 | CASTDSAGFYGYTF
TRBJ2-1 | TRBV5-4 | CASSLGLAGRGEQFF
TRBJ2-2 | TRBV28 | CASSSGMVGELFF
TRBJ2-5 | TRBV7-3 | CASSPGTGVETQYF
TRBJ2-5 | TRBV19 | CASSIGTARETQYF